The clone carrying this T cell receptor (beta chain) has a count of ten or more. The data were taken from a study of neurological immune-mediated disorders. Study summary: Secondary progressive disease was present in 3, and relapsing-remitting disease in roughly 30, of the roughly 35 multiple sclerosis patients.

One entry per CDR3 protein, called by TCRdb with MiXCR from the 5' RACE reads. The table has about 65,000 distinct CDR3 sequences, 3.5% to 5% seen once. The study built unsorted libraries from 2 million PBMCs kept at -80 C. Trimming cost V 4 bases and J 6 bases, with 11 bases left between them. CDR1 is SGHRS and CDR2 is YFSETQ in the germline V gene. There are 13 residues in the CDR3. The chain employs TRBV5-1 and TRBJ2-1, with D tentatively TRBD1 or TRBD2 (7 bases each). What was sequenced was PBMCs. The clonotype originates from a man aged 50 or older with multiple sclerosis. CDR3 residues: CASSPGGGNEQFF. CDR3 DNA: TGCGCCAGCAGCCCAGGGGGGGGCAATGAGCAGTTCTTC.